The rows below give T cell receptor beta chains drawn from one sample of a study of OX40 agonist ivuxolimab in advanced cancers. The table came from immunoSEQ multiplex PCR; TCRdb's copy has only in-frame clones and leaves some out. The top ten hold about 8.2% of the sample, which has tens of thousands of clones, about nine tenths seen once. Sequenced material: CD4+ or CD8+ T cells sorted from blood, taken in a trial of the OX40 agonist ivuxolimab. The source is an adult with an advanced solid tumor such as melanoma, head and neck, liver or kidney cancer. CDR3s include the opening cysteine and the closing phenylalanine or tryptophan. The D gene is left open where the match is weak. Clone size is shown for a subset of rows, as once, few, many or a class of expanded clone.

d_gene	v_gene	j_gene	abundance	CDR3aa	CDR3nt
.	TRBV27	TRBJ2-2	.	CASKGVRTGELFF	TGTGCCAGCAAGGGGGTTCGGACCGGGGAGCTGTTTTTT
.	TRBV6-1	TRBJ1-2	.	CASSETGNYGYTF	TGTGCCAGCAGTGAAACAGGGAACTATGGCTACACCTTC
.	TRBV30	TRBJ1-1	.	CAWSTGQWNTEAFF	TGTGCCTGGAGTACCGGACAGTGGAACACTGAAGCTTTCTTT
.	TRBV19	TRBJ1-1	.	CASSMRYTEAFF	TGTGCCAGTAGTATGAGATACACTGAAGCTTTCTTT
.	TRBV29-1	TRBJ1-1	.	CSVKRTNMNTEAFF	TGCAGCGTTAAAAGGACCAACATGAACACTGAAGCTTTCTTT
.	TRBV11-1	TRBJ2-5	.	CASSQGVRETQYF	TGTGCCAGCAGCCAAGGGGTTCGAGAGACCCAGTACTTC
TRBD2	TRBV2	TRBJ2-7	.	CASLRGAGGFYEQYF	TGTGCCAGCCTGAGGGGTGCGGGGGGCTTTTACGAGCAGTACTTC
TRBD1	TRBV6-6	TRBJ2-7	.	CASSWDRSVYEQYF	TGTGCCAGCAGTTGGGACAGGTCGGTCTACGAGCAGTACTTC
.	TRBV5-6	TRBJ2-7	.	CASSLGGHPYEQYF	TGTGCCAGCAGCTTGGGGGGACACCCCTACGAGCAGTACTTC
.	TRBV28	TRBJ1-1	.	CASSLPGTGSQAFF	TGTGCCAGCAGTTTACCCGGGACGGGGAGTCAGGCTTTCTTT
.	TRBV7-2	TRBJ1-2	.	CASSLEPGLYYGYTF	TGTGCCAGCAGCTTAGAGCCGGGGCTGTACTATGGCTACACCTTC
.	TRBV7-3	TRBJ2-2	once	CASSLSAGGITGELFF	TGTGCCAGCAGCTTATCCGCCGGCGGGATTACCGGGGAGCTGTTTTTT
.	TRBV19	TRBJ1-2	.	CAIDFMPGTNYGYTF	TGTGCCATTGATTTCATGCCCGGGACTAACTATGGCTACACCTTC
.	TRBV15	TRBJ1-1	.	CATSFQTGRFTEAFF	TGTGCCACCAGCTTTCAAACAGGGAGGTTCACTGAAGCTTTCTTT
TRBD2	TRBV28	TRBJ2-1	.	CASITSGAHNEQFF	TGTGCCAGCATTACTAGCGGGGCACACAATGAGCAGTTCTTC
.	TRBV27	TRBJ2-7	.	CASSFDRMRYEQYF	TGTGCCAGCAGTTTTGACCGGATGAGGTACGAGCAGTACTTC
.	TRBV14	TRBJ2-2	.	CATRTQGTGELFF	TGTGCCACCCGGACCCAGGGGACCGGGGAGCTGTTTTTT
TRBD1	TRBV5-1	TRBJ1-1	.	CASSSTGANTEAFF	TGCGCCAGCAGCTCTACAGGGGCTAACACTGAAGCTTTCTTT
.	TRBV6-1	TRBJ1-5	once	CASSKVSDQPQHF	TGTGCCAGCAGTAAAGTGAGCGATCAGCCCCAGCATTTT
TRBD1	TRBV19	TRBJ1-5	.	CASSIPRGGQLNQPQHF	TGTGCCAGTAGTATCCCCCGAGGGGGACAGCTTAATCAGCCCCAGCATTTT
TRBD1	TRBV27	TRBJ1-5	.	CASSYTGGNQPQHF	TGTGCCAGCAGTTACACAGGGGGCAATCAGCCCCAGCATTTT
TRBD1	TRBV7-8	TRBJ1-5	.	CASSLGGGGQPQHF	TGTGCCAGCAGCTTAGGGGGAGGGGGCCAGCCCCAGCATTTT
.	TRBV6-5	TRBJ1-5	few	CASRLSGENQPQHF	TGTGCCAGCAGGCTCTCGGGGGAGAATCAGCCCCAGCATTTT
TRBD1	TRBV19	TRBJ1-6	.	CASSNRDRGRGTPLHF	TGTGCCAGTAGTAACCGGGACAGGGGGCGAGGTACACCCCTCCACTTT
TRBD2	TRBV9	TRBJ2-3	.	CASSVDLAGTSGAQYF	TGTGCCAGCAGCGTAGATTTAGCGGGGACGAGTGGGGCGCAGTATTTT
.	TRBV11-3	TRBJ1-4	.	CASRGTGVNEKLFF	TGTGCCAGCAGGGGTACAGGAGTAAATGAAAAACTGTTTTTT
.	TRBV5-1	TRBJ1-1	.	CASSLPTGKNTEAFF	TGCGCCAGCAGCTTGCCCACAGGCAAAAACACTGAAGCTTTCTTT
TRBD2	TRBV5-1	TRBJ2-4	once	CASSLGFVAGGRNIQYF	TGCGCCAGCAGCTTGGGTTTCGTAGCGGGGGGGCGGAACATTCAGTACTTC
.	TRBV4-2	TRBJ2-2	.	CASSQEKGPTNTGELFF	TGTGCCAGCAGCCAAGAGAAGGGACCTACGAACACCGGGGAGCTGTTTTTT
.	TRBV27	TRBJ1-6	few	CASSLSVNSPLHF	TGTGCCAGCAGTTTAAGCGTCAATTCACCCCTCCACTTT
.	TRBV28	TRBJ2-3	.	CASSLGAQGTQYF	TGTGCCAGCAGTTTAGGGGCCCAAGGAACGCAGTATTTT
TRBD1	TRBV19	TRBJ1-2	.	CASSTDRPPNYGYTF	TGTGCCAGTAGTACGGACAGGCCTCCTAACTATGGCTACACCTTC
.	TRBV9	TRBJ2-3	.	CASSASTDTQYF	TGTGCCAGCAGCGCGAGCACAGATACGCAGTATTTT
.	TRBV5-4	TRBJ2-7	once	CASSGTGTIYEQYF	TGTGCCAGCAGCGGAACCGGGACAATCTACGAGCAGTACTTC
.	TRBV18	TRBJ1-5	.	CASSLDPREQPQHF	TGTGCCAGCTCACTCGACCCGAGGGAACAGCCCCAGCATTTT
.	TRBV27	TRBJ2-2	once	CASPEAVANTGELFF	TGTGCCAGCCCCGAGGCAGTCGCGAACACCGGGGAGCTGTTTTTT
TRBD2	TRBV14	TRBJ2-2	.	CASSQDRDRASGYTGELFF	TGTGCCAGCAGCCAAGATCGGGATAGAGCTAGCGGTTACACCGGGGAGCTGTTTTTT
.	TRBV5-4	TRBJ1-4	.	CASSLDSGNEKLFF	TGTGCCAGCAGCTTGGACAGTGGTAATGAAAAACTGTTTTTT
TRBD1	TRBV5-1	TRBJ2-7	.	CASSLETGRNEQYF	TGCGCCAGCAGCTTGGAGACAGGGAGAAACGAGCAGTACTTC
TRBD1	TRBV6-5	TRBJ2-7	.	CASGDRDHEQYF	TGTGCCAGCGGGGACAGGGACCACGAGCAGTACTTC
.	TRBV7-9	TRBJ2-7	.	CASSSPWADSSYEQYF	TGTGCCAGCAGCTCCCCATGGGCGGATTCTTCCTACGAGCAGTACTTC
TRBD1	TRBV19	TRBJ2-3	once	CASSLTRQGSTDTQYF	TGTGCCAGTAGTCTGACCCGACAGGGCAGCACAGATACGCAGTATTTT
.	TRBV9	TRBJ1-1	.	CASSGGVLLTTEAFF	TGTGCCAGCAGCGGGGGGGTCCTTTTGACCACTGAAGCTTTCTTT
TRBD1	TRBV18	TRBJ1-4	few	CASSQNSGTGSEKLFF	TGTGCCAGCTCACAAAACTCCGGGACAGGGAGTGAGAAACTGTTTTTT
TRBD2	TRBV7-2	TRBJ2-3	.	CASSSSSGGAADTQYF	TGTGCCAGCAGCTCTTCTAGCGGGGGGGCCGCAGATACGCAGTATTTT
.	TRBV27	TRBJ1-1	.	CASSLSPGAWNTEAFF	TGTGCCAGCAGTTTATCACCGGGGGCGTGGAACACTGAAGCTTTCTTT
TRBD2	TRBV7-2	TRBJ2-3	.	CASSSAGGGTDTQYF	TGTGCCAGCAGCTCCGCTGGGGGGGGCACAGATACGCAGTATTTT
.	TRBV7-9	TRBJ1-6	.	CASSSRFGDSPLHF	TGTGCCAGCAGCTCCAGATTTGGGGATTCACCCCTCCACTTT
.	TRBV7-3	TRBJ1-3	few	CASSAGSGNTIYF	TGTGCCAGCAGCGCGGGCTCTGGAAACACCATATATTTT
.	TRBV29-1	TRBJ1-6	.	CSVVLRSNSPLHF	TGCAGCGTTGTTCTACGGTCCAATTCACCCCTCCACTTT
.	TRBV28	TRBJ2-7	.	CASSSRIGVYF	TGTGCCAGCAGTTCTAGGATAGGGGTGTACTTC
.	TRBV7-3	TRBJ2-2	.	CASSASLPGELFF	TGTGCCAGCAGCGCCTCCCTGCCCGGGGAGCTGTTTTTT
.	TRBV19	TRBJ1-4	.	CASSSTGTNEKLFF	TGTGCCAGTAGTTCGACAGGCACTAATGAAAAACTGTTTTTT